These 23 T cell receptor beta chains came from one sample sequenced in a study of OX40 agonist ivuxolimab in advanced cancers. TCRdb keeps only in-frame clones here, not all; method: immunoSEQ multiplex PCR. The data hold 95,000 to 150,000 clones, with 75% to 90% observed a single time. This sample comprised CD4+ or CD8+ T cells sorted from blood, obtained in a trial of the OX40 agonist ivuxolimab. These receptor sequences come from an adult with an advanced solid tumor such as melanoma, head and neck, liver or kidney cancer.

The V and J genes are TRBV28 and TRBJ1-1; the D is unclear. Germline assignment: CDR1 MDHEN and CDR2 SYDVKM. V dropped 6 bases and J dropped 6 bases, with 11 bases sitting between them. This CDR3 contains 12 residues. The CDR3 coding sequence is TGTGCCAGCAGGGGAGGATGGGCTGAAGCTTTCTTT. Translation gives CASRGGWAEAFF. The variable domain in full, completed from reference TRBV28 and TRBJ1-1, reads DVKVTQSSRYLVKRTGEKVFLECVQDMDHENMFWYRQDPGLGLRLIYFSYDVKMKEKGDIPEGYSVSREKKERFSLILESASTNQTSMYLCASRGGWAEAFFGQGTRLTVV.

V gene TRBV7-2 combines with J gene TRBJ2-7, with D perhaps given as TRBD1 or TRBD2 (5 bases each). The germline gives CDR1 SGHTA, CDR2 FQGNSA. The CDR3 consists of 16 residues. The ends were cut back, 5 bases at V and 5 bases at J, with 22 bases in the middle. The CDR3 DNA is TGTGCCAGCAGCACGGGGCCCACCCGAGGCCCCCACGAGCAGTACTTC. Its protein product is CASSTGPTRGPHEQYF.

This clone appeared once. The chain joins TRBV9 to TRBJ2-3; 9 bases map to TRBD2. The germline V gene encodes CDR1 SGDLS and CDR2 YYNGEE. The V gene end was trimmed by 2 bases and the J gene end by 9 bases; junction bases not matched to a gene: 13. The CDR3 contains 16 residues. The CDR3 nucleotides read TGTGCCAGCAGCGTGGAGTTAGCGGGAGCCCATCGCACGCAGTATTTT. It codes for CASSVELAGAHRTQYF. The full variable domain, with the rest looked up from reference TRBV9 and TRBJ2-3, is DSGVTQTPKHLITATGQRVTLRCSPRSGDLSVYWYQQSLDQGLQFLIQYYNGEERAKGNILERFSAQQFPDLHSELNLSSLELGDSALYFCASSVELAGAHRTQYFGPGTRLTVL.

This sequence joins TRBV6-6 and TRBJ2-3; 9 bases match TRBD1. The V segment lost 6 bases and the J segment 4 bases; nucleotides outside the gene matches: 5. The germline CDR1 and CDR2 sequences are MNHNY and SVGAGI (reference sequence). This CDR3 spans 14 amino acids. CDR3 loop: CASRPGQGSDTQYF. As DNA, the CDR3 is TGTGCCAGCAGGCCGGGACAGGGTTCAGATACGCAGTATTTT.

The gene calls are TRBV7-9 and TRBJ2-3; D gene uncertain. The CDR3 is 16 residues long. The ends were cut back, 7 bases at V and 0 bases at J, with 17 bases in the middle. CDR1 is SEHNR and CDR2 is FQNEAQ in the germline V gene (reference sequence). The CDR3, as DNA: TGTGCCAGCACCGCCAGGCCGGTCGCTAGCACAGATACGCAGTATTTT. The encoded protein is CASTARPVASTDTQYF.

The chain joins TRBV2 to TRBJ2-2; 8 nucleotides align to TRBD1. CDR3 length: 15 residues. J gave up 7 bases and V 6 bases, and 10 bases lay outside the gene matches. The V gene's germline CDR1 is SNHLY and CDR2 FYNNEI. CDR3 residues: CASSKYQGAGGELFF. The CDR3 bases are TGTGCCAGCAGCAAATACCAGGGGGCCGGCGGGGAGCTGTTTTTT.

The chain is built from TRBV19 and TRBJ2-7; 7 nucleotides match TRBD1. V lost 6 bases, J lost 4 bases, and 6 bases stayed unmatched. The CDR3 sequence is 13 residues long. Germline CDR1 is LNHDA and CDR2 is SQIVND (reference sequence). DNA for the CDR3: TGTGCCAGTAGCCCGGGACAGACTTACGAGCAGTACTTC. Translated, it gives CASSPGQTYEQYF.

The chain carries TRBV4-2 and TRBJ2-5; D gene ambiguous. Trimming removed 1 base at V and 1 base at J, with 7 bases between. The CDR3 extends over 14 amino acids. In germline, CDR1 is LGHNA, CDR2 YNFKEQ. The CDR3 bases are TGTGCCAGCAGCCAAGGGGCTACCCAAGAGACCCAGTACTTC. Translation: CASSQGATQETQYF.

This sequence joins TRBV10-3 and TRBJ2-1, with a tentative D call TRBD1 (6 bases). Deletions cut 8 bases from V and 0 bases from J, with 11 bases between. CDR3 length equals 14 residues. Germline V gives CDR1 ENHRY, CDR2 SYGVKD. The CDR3 sequence: CAIRDTSSYNEQFF. The CDR3 nucleotides read TGTGCCATCCGGGACACGAGCTCCTACAATGAGCAGTTCTTC.

This sequence joins TRBV6-6 and TRBJ1-3, with 7 bases lining up with TRBD1. Germline V gives CDR1 MNHNY, CDR2 SVGAGI (reference sequence). The length of the CDR3 is 15 residues. J lost 0 bases, V lost 6 bases, and 5 bases had no gene match. CDR3 in DNA: TGTGCCAGCAGCCGGACAGGTGCCTCTGGAAACACCATATATTTT. It specifies CASSRTGASGNTIYF.

The chain carries TRBV25-1 and TRBJ1-3; TRBD1 matches at 7 bases. V shed 1 base, J shed 0 bases, and the junction held 3 bases outside the gene matches. From germline, CDR1 is MGHDK and CDR2 SYGVNS. CDR3 length: 16 amino acids. CDR3 in amino acids: CASSELGTDSGNTIYF. CDR3 nucleotide sequence: TGTGCCAGCAGTGAATTAGGGACAGACTCTGGAAACACCATATATTTT.

The rearrangement uses TRBV6-5 and TRBJ2-3; 15 nucleotides agree with TRBD2. The V gene's germline CDR1 is MNHEY and CDR2 SVGAGI. The ends lost 4 bases at V and 2 bases at J; junction bases unmatched: 1. The CDR3 loop spans 16 amino acids. CDR3 in DNA: TGTGCCAGCAGTTGGACTAGCGGGGGGGCCACAGATACGCAGTATTTT. Amino acid sequence: CASSWTSGGATDTQYF.

The chain is built from TRBV15 and TRBJ2-2, with TRBD1 matching over 9 bases. The junction had 5 bases not matched to a gene; V was cut back by 5 bases and J by 4 bases. Per germline, CDR1 LNHNV and CDR2 YYDKDF (reference sequence). The CDR3 runs 15 residues. CDR3 amino acids: CATSGRDRATGELFF. The CDR3 DNA follows: TGTGCCACCAGCGGCCGGGACAGGGCCACCGGGGAGCTGTTTTTT.

The chain joins TRBV25-1 to TRBJ2-7, with a weak D call TRBD1 (5 bases). V was clipped by 1 base and J by 0 bases, with 13 bases between them. Germline lookup yields CDR1 MGHDK and CDR2 SYGVNS. CDR3 length: 16 amino acids. The CDR3 region is CASSESGRIGSYEQYF. CDR3 coding DNA: TGTGCCAGCAGTGAATCAGGGCGGATCGGCTCCTACGAGCAGTACTTC.

The chain uses TRBV5-1 and TRBJ2-4, with a tentative D call TRBD1 (6 bases). The CDR3 is 14 residues long. V lost 3 bases to trimming and J lost 2 bases, with 9 bases between them. Germline assignment: CDR1 SGHRS and CDR2 YFSETQ. The CDR3 reads CASSSGETKNIQYF. CDR3 nucleotides: TGCGCCAGCAGCTCAGGGGAGACCAAAAACATTCAGTACTTC.

This chain connects TRBV2 to TRBJ2-1; D ambiguous. The CDR3 runs 13 residues. Germline V gene sequence: CDR1 SNHLY, CDR2 FYNNEI. V was pared by 4 bases and J by 6 bases, with 10 bases between. Written as DNA, the CDR3 is TGTGCCAGCAGTGGTATGCTAGGCAATGAGCAGTTCTTC. It translates to CASSGMLGNEQFF.

V gene TRBV5-1 combines with J gene TRBJ2-2, with 8 bases identical to TRBD2. Germline assignment: CDR1 SGHRS and CDR2 YFSETQ. Unmatched junction bases numbered 8, after V lost 4 bases and J lost 3 bases. The CDR3 has 16 residues. CDR3 protein: CASSPMAGGDTGELFF. As DNA, the CDR3 is TGCGCCAGCAGCCCCATGGCGGGGGGAGACACCGGGGAGCTGTTTTTT.

The CDR3 here is CASSFRGADNTGELFF. The CDR3 nucleotides are TGCGCCAGCAGCTTTCGAGGGGCCGACAACACCGGGGAGCTGTTTTTT. The chain combines TRBV5-1 with TRBJ2-2, with D perhaps being TRBD1 or TRBD2 (5 bases each). The germline V gene has CDR1 SGHRS and CDR2 YFSETQ. The CDR3 runs to 16 residues. The V end lost 2 bases, the J end lost 2 bases, and 13 bases lay between the germline ends.

CDR3 DNA sequence: TGCGCCAGCAGCCAGGCGTTTGCCTACAATGAGCAGTTCTTC. Protein: CASSQAFAYNEQFF. The chain joins TRBV4-3 to TRBJ2-1, with unresolved D. The CDR3 is made up of 14 amino acids. The ends were cut back, 3 bases at V and 2 bases at J, with 8 bases in the middle. CDR1 is LGHNA and CDR2 is YSLEER in the germline V gene.

V and J are TRBV28 and TRBJ2-7; D ambiguous. The germline CDR1 and CDR2 sequences are MDHEN and SYDVKM. V lost 6 bases and J 3 bases, leaving 12 bases between the germline ends. The CDR3 consists of 13 residues. The CDR3 reads CASSPLGNYEQYF. The CDR3 nucleotides are TGTGCCAGCAGCCCGTTGGGGAACTACGAGCAGTACTTC.

This clone was counted only a few times. V gene TRBV6-5 combines with J gene TRBJ1-6, with a weak D call TRBD1 (5 bases). This CDR3 has 14 amino acids. V was cut by 11 bases and J by 3 bases, with 14 bases left in between. Germline CDR1 is MNHEY and CDR2 is SVGAGI. The CDR3 is CAAKRGLYNSPLHF. In nucleotides, the CDR3 is TGTGCCGCTAAGCGGGGACTCTATAATTCACCCCTCCACTTT.

The chain combines TRBV28 with TRBJ2-7, with TRBD1 matching over 8 bases. This CDR3 has 15 amino acids. V lost 4 bases to trimming and J lost 6 bases; unmatched junction nucleotides: 11. Germline CDR1 MDHEN, CDR2 SYDVKM. Written as DNA, the CDR3 is TGTGCCAGCAGTTCATCCATAGGCAGGGGGCGCGAGCAGTACTTC. Amino acids: CASSSSIGRGREQYF.

This clone was counted once. This sequence joins TRBV29-1 and TRBJ1-1; D gene unclear. This CDR3 has 13 amino acids. V gave up 7 bases and J gave up 0 bases, with 12 bases separating them. From germline, CDR1 is SQVTM and CDR2 ANQGSEA. In DNA, the CDR3 is TGCAGCGCCAACGTCGACATGAACACTGAAGCTTTCTTT. This translates into CSANVDMNTEAFF.